A single T cell receptor beta chain is shown here with its context. Germline CDR1 and CDR2: SNHLY and FYNNEI. The germline V and J ends were trimmed by 6 bases and 5 bases, with 9 bases remaining between them. The CDR3 has 12 amino acids. In the authors' workflow: Quantification of nucleated cells was approximated via reference gene primer amplification. Produced via immunoSEQ multiplex PCR; TCRdb's table is partial and in-frame only. The V and J calls and the clone size are those of that table, but D and trimming were determined from the DNA. The sample has about 98,000 clones; more than 65% are singletons. These data belong to a study of blood T cell repertoires in COVID-19.

V gene TRBV2 combines with J gene TRBJ2-3; maybe TRBD2 (6 bases). This TCR came from a woman older than 75 with acute or convalescent COVID-19. Sequencing was carried out using peripheral blood. CDR3 residues: CASRTEGDTQYF. The DNA of the CDR3 is TGTGCCAGCAGGACGGAGGGAGATACGCAGTATTTT. The full variable domain, in which reference TRBV2 and TRBJ2-3 provide the parts outside the CDR3, is EPEVTQTPSHQVTQMGQEVILRCVPISNHLYFYWYRQILGQKVEFLVSFYNNEISEKSEIFDDQFSVERPDGSNFTLKIRSTKLEDSAMYFCASRTEGDTQYFGPGTRLTVL.